The 25 T cell receptor beta chains given below trace back to one sample, sequenced in a study of a mutant IDH1 vaccine in newly diagnosed glioma. The data were produced by immunoSEQ multiplex PCR, yet TCRdb's version contains in-frame clones alone and is incomplete. The sample lists 60,000 to 65,000 clones, under 85% seen once, with 3.5% to 4.5% in the top ten. Time point meaning: week 47, end of study. Vaccinated patients received 300 ug of mutant IDH1 20-mer peptide per dose, with topical imiquimod. Their cognate antigens are unknown. The specimen comprised PBMCs, sampled from a glioma patient whose treatment included an IDH1 peptide vaccine. Every receptor here comes from a man aged 30 to 45 with glioma.

V and J are TRBV7-8 and TRBJ2-3, with 12 bases matching TRBD2. The CDR3 has 18 amino acids. V lost 5 bases and J lost 3; bases outside the gene matches: 12. The germline V gene encodes CDR1 SGHVS and CDR2 FQNEAQ. CDR3 DNA sequence: TGTGCCAGCAGCCCCCGAGAACCTAGCGGGGGGGCAACAGATACGCAGTATTTT. This sequence encodes CASSPREPSGGATDTQYF.

V usage is TRBV6-5 and J usage is TRBJ2-5; 9 positions agree with TRBD2. This CDR3 has 15 residues. The germline CDR1 and CDR2 sequences are MNHEY and SVGAGI. V shed 10 bases and J 2 bases; nucleotides not matched to a gene: 11. CDR3 sequence: CATYSGGGLQETQYF. CDR3 nucleotide sequence: TGTGCCACCTATAGCGGGGGAGGTCTACAAGAGACCCAGTACTTC.

This clone was recorded once. The rearrangement uses TRBV5-6 and TRBJ1-1; D possibly corresponds to TRBD1 (6 bases). CDR1 and CDR2 from the germline V gene are SGHDT and YYEEEE. This CDR3 is 15 amino acids long. V was trimmed by 0 bases and J by 0 bases, leaving 9 bases between them. CDR3 in amino acids: CASSLVRTVNTEAFF. Here the CDR3 DNA reads TGTGCCAGCAGCTTGGTTCGGACAGTGAACACTGAAGCTTTCTTT.

The V gene is TRBV19, the J gene TRBJ2-7; TRBD1 might be the D (5 bases). The germline CDR1 and CDR2 sequences are LNHDA and SQIVND (reference sequence). Trimming shortened V by 3 bases and J by 7 bases, and 13 bases separated the two germline ends. CDR3 size: 13 residues. DNA for the CDR3: TGTGCCAGTAGTATTTCCAGGGCGCGGGAGCAGTACTTC. Encoded protein: CASSISRAREQYF.

The V call is TRBV6-6, the J call TRBJ2-2, with TRBD2 matching 8 bases. CDR3 length: 15 amino acids. Germline CDR1 MNHNY, CDR2 SVGAGI (reference sequence). V dropped 2 bases and J dropped 7; count of bases not matched to a gene: 6. The CDR3 sequence is CASSYQGLGSGELFF. The CDR3 coding sequence is TGTGCCAGCAGTTACCAGGGACTAGGGAGCGGGGAGCTGTTTTTT.

V gene TRBV7-6 combines with J gene TRBJ2-7, with D tentatively TRBD2 (5 bases). Trimming pared 4 bases from V and 6 bases from J, leaving 10 bases between. Looked up from germline, CDR1 is SGHVS and CDR2 is FNYEAQ. This CDR3 contains 12 residues. The CDR3 loop is CASSSTRSEQYF. The CDR3 DNA sequence: TGTGCCAGCAGCTCAACTAGATCCGAGCAGTACTTC. Combining the CDR3 with reference TRBV7-6 and TRBJ2-7 gives the whole variable domain GAGVSQSPRYKVTKRGQDVALRCDPISGHVSLYWYRQALGQGPEFLTYFNYEAQQDKSGLPNDRFSAERPEGSISTLTIQRTEQRDSAMYRCASSSTRSEQYFGPGTRLTVT.

The chain carries TRBV18 and TRBJ2-6, with 7 bases aligning to TRBD2. Germline V lookup: CDR1 KGHSH, CDR2 LQKENI. The CDR3 totals 17 residues. The V segment lost 3 bases and the J segment 2 bases; nucleotides outside the gene matches: 7. The CDR3 is CASSPGRPYPGANVLTF. CDR3 sequence (DNA): TGTGCCAGCTCACCCGGGAGGCCGTACCCTGGGGCCAACGTCCTGACTTTC.

The chain has TRBV10-3 and TRBJ1-2; D is perhaps TRBD1 (6 bases). This CDR3 spans 16 amino acids. Germline V gene data show CDR1 as ENHRY and CDR2 as SYGVKD. V lost 0 bases to trimming and J lost 2 bases, with 13 bases between them. CDR3 in amino acids: CAISESIGGLNYGYTF. The CDR3 DNA reads TGTGCCATCAGTGAGTCTATAGGGGGGCTGAACTATGGCTACACCTTC.

The V call is TRBV29-1, the J call TRBJ2-5; the match to TRBD1 covers 12 bases. The closer fit of TRBJ2-7 to the DNA end suggests the J call may be wrong. Per the germline V gene, CDR1 is SQVTM and CDR2 is ANQGSEA. The CDR3 spans 14 residues. Here the CDR3 DNA reads TGCAGCGTTGAGGGGACAGGGGGCCCCTACGAGCAGTACTTC. This gives the protein CSVEGTGGPYEQYF.

Concerning this clone: Other DNA sequences in the same sample also yield this CDR3. The chain links TRBV18 to TRBJ2-1; D might be TRBD2 (7 bases). Trimming cost V 3 bases and J 4 bases, with 13 bases left between them. CDR1 is KGHSH and CDR2 is LQKENI in the germline V gene. The CDR3 is 15 residues long. CDR3 DNA: TGTGCCAGCTCACCTCCGGGGGGCCTTTACAATGAGCAGTTCTTC. Translated, it gives CASSPPGGLYNEQFF.

The chain joins TRBV19 to TRBJ2-1; TRBD2 matches 8 bases. Losses at the gene ends were 0 bases for V and 10 bases for J; bases not matched to a gene: 2. The CDR3 consists of 13 residues. Germline lookup yields CDR1 LNHDA and CDR2 SQIVND (reference sequence). CDR3 sequence reads: CASSIDSSGEQFF. CDR3 coding DNA: TGTGCCAGTAGTATAGATTCTAGCGGGGAGCAGTTCTTC.

V and J are TRBV5-6 and TRBJ2-2; D might be TRBD1 (5 bases). The CDR3 totals 15 residues. Germline assignment: CDR1 SGHDT and CDR2 YYEEEE. The V gene lost 4 bases and the J gene lost 4 bases, with 14 bases spanning the gap. CDR3 nucleotide sequence: TGTGCCAGCAGCCTGCAGGGAAGTGGCACCGGGGAGCTGTTTTTT. As protein: CASSLQGSGTGELFF.

This clone was counted a single time. This chain connects TRBV7-2 to TRBJ2-1; 10 positions agree with TRBD1. This CDR3 contains 15 residues. Trimming cost V 5 bases and J 9 bases; bases outside gene matches: 10. CDR1 and CDR2 (germline): SGHTA, FQGNSA. CDR3 amino acids: CASSRQTGGQSEQFF. CDR3 bases: TGTGCCAGCAGCCGACAGACAGGGGGCCAGTCTGAGCAGTTCTTC.

The chain recombines TRBV4-1 with TRBJ2-1; a weak D match, TRBD2 (6 bases). The V and J ends lost 0 bases and 4 bases respectively, with 13 bases between them. This CDR3 is 16 amino acids long. Germline CDR1 and CDR2: MGHRA and YSYEKL. CDR3 DNA sequence: TGCGCCAGCAGCCAAGATAGGCTGGGACTTTACAATGAGCAGTTCTTC. Translating gives CASSQDRLGLYNEQFF.

The chain uses TRBV29-1 and TRBJ2-1; D call uncertain. CDR3 size: 11 residues. Germline V lookup: CDR1 SQVTM, CDR2 ANQGSEA. Trimming removed 4 bases from V and 10 bases from J, with 11 bases in between. CDR3 DNA: TGCAGCGTTGGTCCGGTCAGCGAGCAGTTCTTC. Protein: CSVGPVSEQFF.

V is TRBV5-8 and J is TRBJ1-4; D possibly corresponds to TRBD1 (5 bases). The ends were cut back, 0 bases at V and 3 bases at J, with 9 bases in the middle. CDR3 length: 15 residues. Germline CDR1 is SGHTS and CDR2 is YDEGEE. The CDR3 is CASSLVRGPNEKLFF. The CDR3 coding sequence is TGTGCCAGCAGCTTGGTCCGGGGCCCTAATGAAAAACTGTTTTTT.

The chain employs TRBV21-1 and TRBJ2-7; the table's D call, TRBD1, has no DNA check behind it. TRBV21-1 is shown as a pseudogene. CDR3 length: 17 residues. For the CDR3, the DNA is TGTGCCAGCAGCAAAAATGGATTTCGGACAGGCCCCTACGAGCAGTACTTC. It yields the protein CASSKNGFRTGPYEQYF.

The chain carries TRBV5-1 and TRBJ2-7; D may correspond to TRBD1 or TRBD2 (7 bases each). CDR3 size: 14 residues. Trimming took off 3 bases at V and 1 base at J, with 11 bases between the two ends. CDR1 and CDR2 from the germline V gene are SGHRS and YFSETQ. The chain's CDR3 is CASSSQGGSYEQYF. The CDR3 coding sequence is TGCGCCAGCAGCTCGCAGGGGGGGTCCTACGAGCAGTACTTC.

The rearrangement uses TRBV15 and TRBJ2-3; the D call may be TRBD1 or TRBD2 (5 bases each). Trimming removed 0 bases at V and 1 base at J, with 20 bases between. Germline lookup yields CDR1 LNHNV and CDR2 YYDKDF (reference sequence). The CDR3 consists of 19 residues. The DNA for the CDR3 is TGTGCCACCAGCAGAGACCCCCCGGGGCAGGTGGGGGGCACAGATACGCAGTATTTT. Translating gives CATSRDPPGQVGGTDTQYF.

The chain employs TRBV5-4 and TRBJ1-1; 7 positions match TRBD1. V lost 7 bases to trimming and J lost 0 bases; unmatched junction nucleotides: 6. Germline CDR1 SGHNT, CDR2 YYREEE (reference sequence). The CDR3 runs to 14 residues. The CDR3 coding sequence is TGTGCCAGCCGGACAGGACCTATGAACACTGAAGCTTTCTTT. Translated, it gives CASRTGPMNTEAFF.

The rearrangement joins TRBV18 to TRBJ1-1, with 9 bases aligning to TRBD1. V gave up 4 bases and J gave up 7 bases; unmatched junction bases: 4. This CDR3 is built from 13 residues. CDR1 is KGHSH, CDR2 LQKENI, per germline. CDR3 in DNA: TGTGCCAGCTCACTGGGGACAGGGAGTGAAGCTTTCTTT. Its translation: CASSLGTGSEAFF. Together with reference TRBV18 and TRBJ1-1, the CDR3 gives the full variable domain: NAGVMQNPRHLVRRRGQEARLRCSPMKGHSHVYWYRQLPEEGLKFMVYLQKENIIDESGMPKERFSAEFPKEGPSILRIQQVVRGDSAAYFCASSLGTGSEAFFGQGTRLTVV.

The chain links TRBV2 to TRBJ2-7, with D unresolved. Germline loops: CDR1 SNHLY, CDR2 FYNNEI. The CDR3 covers 11 residues. V was trimmed by 5 bases and J by 2 bases, leaving 4 bases between them. As DNA, the CDR3 is TGTGCCAGCAGTTGGACCTACGAGCAGTACTTC. It codes for CASSWTYEQYF. The full variable domain, rest sourced from reference TRBV2 and TRBJ2-7, is EPEVTQTPSHQVTQMGQEVILRCVPISNHLYFYWYRQILGQKVEFLVSFYNNEISEKSEIFDDQFSVERPDGSNFTLKIRSTKLEDSAMYFCASSWTYEQYFGPGTRLTVT.

The gene calls are TRBV30 and TRBJ2-7; no definite D call. Germline V gene lookup returns CDR1 GTSNPN and CDR2 SVGIG (reference sequence). CDR3 length: 14 residues. V was shortened by 0 bases and J by 0 bases, with 9 bases between the two germline ends. The CDR3 bases are TGTGCCTGGAGTGTATTGCAGGCCTCCTACGAGCAGTACTTC. Translated, it gives CAWSVLQASYEQYF.

The rearrangement joins TRBV29-1 to TRBJ1-2; D is ambiguous. CDR3 size: 13 residues. V dropped 7 bases and J dropped 4 bases, with 16 bases sitting between them. Germline lookup yields CDR1 SQVTM and CDR2 ANQGSEA. CDR3 in DNA: TGCAGCGCCGACCCCAGAAACGGCTATGGCTACACCTTC. This gives the protein CSADPRNGYGYTF. The full variable domain, rest sourced from reference TRBV29-1 and TRBJ1-2, is SAVISQKPSRDICQRGTSLTIQCQVDSQVTMMFWYRQQPGQSLTLIATANQGSEATYESGFVIDKFPISRPNLTFSTLTVSNMSPEDSSIYLCSADPRNGYGYTFGSGTRLTVV.

The chain employs TRBV13 and TRBJ2-5; D call uncertain. The J call may be mistaken, given a closer DNA end match to TRBJ2-7. The V gene's germline CDR1 is PRHDT and CDR2 FYEKMQ (reference sequence). CDR3 length: 15 amino acids. The CDR3 loop is CASSRQHGSNYEQYF. For the CDR3, the DNA is TGTGCCAGCAGCCGCCAGCATGGGTCTAACTACGAGCAGTACTTC.